This T cell receptor beta chain was retrieved from a study of cytomegalovirus exposure and HLA in healthy donors. Details on this clone: The antigen is not known.

The study's findings and limits: The majority of TCR sequences were rare, yet some public TCRs appeared in many donors. Across all donors, roughly uniform sequencing depth was an assumption of the presence/absence analyses. Several of the most significant clusters appeared, in a later analysis, to be linked to common viral pathogens.

This PCR relied on a set of 60 Vbeta primers and 13 Jbeta primers. The protocol was immunoSEQ multiplex PCR, while the TCRdb copy is restricted to in-frame clones and leaves out a portion. The sample consists of approximately 170,000 clones, 76% of them appearing once. The source is a female donor in good health and CMV-seronegative. Sequences were obtained from PBMCs.

The CDR3 loop reads CASRRAQGGIQPQHF. The CDR3 DNA reads TGTGCCAGCCGGCGGGCACAGGGGGGCATTCAGCCCCAGCATTTT. This chain joins TRBV28 and TRBJ1-5; the match to TRBD1 covers 8 bases. The CDR3 contains 15 residues. Germline V gene data show CDR1 as MDHEN and CDR2 as SYDVKM. The V and J ends lost 8 bases and 6 bases, in that order; junction bases with no gene match: 12.